The rows below give T cell receptor beta chains drawn from one sample of a study of T cell changes during pregnancy in multiple sclerosis. Assay used: immunoSEQ multiplex PCR; TCRdb lists only in-frame clones, some missing. The repertoire holds fewer than 30,000 clones, with around nine tenths as singletons. Specimen: CD8+ T cells from peripheral blood mononuclear cells, collected before pregnancy. The source of these receptors is a female donor with multiple sclerosis, enrolled in a pregnancy study. The CDR3 runs from the conserved cysteine through the conserved F or W. A D gene is named only where the DNA matches it firmly.

d_gene	v_gene	j_gene	CDR3aa
TRBD2	TRBV19	TRBJ2-1	CASSAGATSEQFF
TRBD1	TRBV4-2	TRBJ1-1	CASSPRDRGRMNTEAFF
NA	TRBV27	TRBJ2-2	CASSLFGWANTGELFF
TRBD1	TRBV9	TRBJ2-7	CASSKLFNRGRGGEIYEQYF
NA	TRBV28	TRBJ1-2	CASSFTGDYGYTF
NA	TRBV6-5	TRBJ2-7	CASGSPYLYEQYF
NA	TRBV4-2	TRBJ1-2	CASSQAGGGGYGYTF
NA	TRBV18	TRBJ1-2	CASSPKLEGTGYTF
TRBD1	TRBV4-3	TRBJ1-5	CASSSGTGDSYSNQPQHF
NA	TRBV27	TRBJ2-5	CASSLWSGQETQYF
NA	TRBV18	TRBJ1-1	CASSLLKGSEAFF
NA	TRBV6-1	TRBJ2-1	CASVGLGKFF
TRBD2	TRBV6-4	TRBJ2-3	CASSDYSGDTDTQYF
NA	TRBV28	TRBJ1-1	CASSPYHRADTEAFF
NA	TRBV6-5	TRBJ2-3	CASRTFRTDTQYF
NA	TRBV27	TRBJ2-7	CASSPQGSYEQYF
TRBD1	TRBV4-1	TRBJ2-7	CASSLRQGNQYEQYF
TRBD1	TRBV6-1	TRBJ1-1	CASRDTGGNTEAFF
NA	TRBV19	TRBJ1-5	CASSIVSSNQPQHF
TRBD2	TRBV6-6	TRBJ2-7	CATRTLAGSFEQYF
TRBD1	TRBV4-3	TRBJ2-3	CASSQDLGQGADTQYF
TRBD1	TRBV4-2	TRBJ2-7	CASSQEGGTGGNEQYF
NA	TRBV4-3	TRBJ2-7	CASSQEGEGGYEQYF
TRBD1	TRBV27	TRBJ1-3	CASSPDRGPGNTIYF
TRBD2	TRBV27	TRBJ2-5	CASRRAGETYQETQYF
TRBD2	TRBV19	TRBJ2-1	CASNSRQREHEQFF
TRBD1	TRBV5-4	TRBJ2-1	CASSPQTGGWRNEQFF